This T cell receptor beta chain was identified during a study of blood T cell repertoires in COVID-19. Overall study context: Both acute and convalescent COVID-19 samples were obtained from the United States, Italy and Spain. Sources were T cells, B-cell-depleted T cells, or PBMCs; the material itself was cDNA or gDNA.

V gave up 7 bases and J gave up 4 bases; unmatched junction bases: 19. The length of the CDR3 is 17 residues. Germline V lookup: CDR1 SGDLS, CDR2 YYNGEE. In the authors' methods: Amplifying reference gene primers gave estimates of nucleated cell counts. Here immunoSEQ multiplex PCR was the method, and the copy in TCRdb shows in-frame clones only, minus some. V, J and clone size are taken as reported in that table, and D and trimming were inferred from the DNA itself. The sample comprises under 400,000 clones, around 87% of which are singletons, and about 10% rests with the top ten. Seattle participants joined during active infection and were tracked over time.

This chain joins TRBV9 and TRBJ2-5; 7 nucleotides line up with TRBD2. This TCR was recovered from a woman under 40 with COVID-19, enrolled during active disease. Material for sequencing was peripheral blood. CDR3 nucleotides: TGTGCCAGCCAGGGTAGAGGCCGAAGGGAGGGCCTAGAGACCCAGTACTTC. This gives the protein CASQGRGRREGLETQYF. Looking up the rest from reference TRBV9 and TRBJ2-5 gives the full variable domain: DSGVTQTPKHLITATGQRVTLRCSPRSGDLSVYWYQQSLDQGLQFLIQYYNGEERAKGNILERFSAQQFPDLHSELNLSSLELGDSALYFCASQGRGRREGLETQYFGPGTRLLVL.